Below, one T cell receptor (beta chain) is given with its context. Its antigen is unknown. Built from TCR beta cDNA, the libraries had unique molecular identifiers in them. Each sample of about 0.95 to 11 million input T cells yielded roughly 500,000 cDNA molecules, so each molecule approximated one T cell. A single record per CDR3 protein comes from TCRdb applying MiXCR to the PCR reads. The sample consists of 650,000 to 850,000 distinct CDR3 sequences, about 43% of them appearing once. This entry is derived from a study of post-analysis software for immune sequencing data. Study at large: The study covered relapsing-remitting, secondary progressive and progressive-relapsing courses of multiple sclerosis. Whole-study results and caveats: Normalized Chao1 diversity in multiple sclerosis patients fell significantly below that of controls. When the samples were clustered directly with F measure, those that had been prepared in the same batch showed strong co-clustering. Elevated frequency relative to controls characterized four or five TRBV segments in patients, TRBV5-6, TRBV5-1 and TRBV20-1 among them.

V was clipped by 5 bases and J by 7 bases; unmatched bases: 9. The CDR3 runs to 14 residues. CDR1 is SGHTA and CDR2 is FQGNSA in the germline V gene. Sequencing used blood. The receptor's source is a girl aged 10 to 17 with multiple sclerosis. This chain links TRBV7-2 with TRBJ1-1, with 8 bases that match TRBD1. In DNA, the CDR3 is TGTGCCAGCAGCGCGCCTGGACAGGGATTTGAAGCTTTCTTT. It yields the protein CASSAPGQGFEAFF. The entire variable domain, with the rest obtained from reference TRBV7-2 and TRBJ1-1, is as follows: GAGVSQSPSNKVTEKGKDVELRCDPISGHTALYWYRQSLGQGLEFLIYFQGNSAPDKSGLPSDRFSAERTGGSVSTLTIQRTQQEDSAVYLCASSAPGQGFEAFFGQGTRLTVV.